This T cell receptor beta chain was identified in a study of tumor-infiltrating lymphocytes in localized non-small cell lung cancer. Findings and limits, study-wide: No T-cell fraction difference was seen between IM1 and IM2 tumors. Different pieces of the same tissue were used for each assay.

Details on this clone: The antigen is undetermined.

V was trimmed by 4 bases and J by 10 bases, leaving 12 bases between them. CDR3 length: 12 amino acids. The germline V gene has CDR1 SGHDT and CDR2 YYEEEE. Clones were sequenced by immunoSEQ multiplex PCR, and TCRdb holds only the in-frame ones, with some missing. Here the sample spans about 15,000 clones, around 84% being singletons. The TCR originated in a human donor with non-small cell lung cancer. The source material was uninvolved lung tissue not adjacent to the tumor. V is TRBV5-6 and J is TRBJ2-1; the D is unclear. The chain's CDR3 is CASSPTRGEQFF. The CDR3, as DNA: TGTGCCAGCAGCCCGACCCGTGGAGAGCAGTTCTTC.